What follows are 27 T cell receptor beta chains derived from one specimen sequenced in a study of cytomegalovirus exposure and HLA in healthy donors. Some clones are missing from TCRdb's copy, which holds only in-frame ones; the method was immunoSEQ multiplex PCR. The sample has tens of thousands of clones, 93% seen once. Sample: PBMCs. The receptors come from a woman aged 18-30 years in good health and CMV-seronegative.

This chain links TRBV11-3 with TRBJ2-3, with D perhaps TRBD2 (6 bases). The length of the CDR3 is 14 residues. Trimming stripped 4 bases from V and 3 bases from J, with 11 bases between. Germline-derived CDR1 and CDR2 are SGHNT and YENEEA. The CDR3 nucleotides read TGTGCCAGCAGCTATATTGGAGGGACAGATACGCAGTATTTT. It specifies CASSYIGGTDTQYF. The variable domain in full, with the rest retrieved from reference TRBV11-3 and TRBJ2-3, is EAGVVQSPRYKIIEKKQPVAFWCNPISGHNTLYWYLQNLGQGPELLIRYENEEAVDDSQLPKDRFSAERLKGVDSTLKIQPAELGDSAVYLCASSYIGGTDTQYFGPGTRLTVL.

This clone was detected only once. CDR3 residues: CASSWTGFSNEQFF. In DNA form, the CDR3 reads TGTGCCAGCAGCTGGACAGGTTTTAGCAATGAGCAGTTCTTC. The V and J genes are TRBV5-8 and TRBJ2-1, with 7 bases that match TRBD1. The V segment lost 3 bases and the J segment 6 bases; nucleotides outside the gene matches: 6. This CDR3 is 14 amino acids long. The germline V gene encodes CDR1 SGHTS and CDR2 YDEGEE. Full variable domain (missing parts from reference TRBV5-8 and TRBJ2-1): EAGVTQSPTHLIKTRGQQATLRCSPISGHTSVYWYQQALGLGLQFLLWYDEGEERNRGNFPPRFSGRQFPNYSSELNVNALELEDSALYLCASSWTGFSNEQFFGPGTRLTVL.

The chain recombines TRBV29-1 with TRBJ2-3, with 9 bases aligning to TRBD1. CDR3 length equals 14 residues. Germline loops: CDR1 SQVTM, CDR2 ANQGSEA. V lost 7 bases and J lost 1; bases outside the gene matches: 6. DNA of the CDR3: TGCAGCGCGTCGCGGGACAGGGGCACAGATACGCAGTATTTT. Protein product: CSASRDRGTDTQYF.

V gene TRBV6-5 combines with J gene TRBJ2-3, with TRBD1 matching 9 bases. The trim removed 0 bases at V and 4 bases at J, leaving 5 bases unmatched. Germline CDR1 reads MNHEY; CDR2 reads SVGAGI. This CDR3 has 16 amino acids. CDR3 DNA: TGTGCCAGCAGTTACTCTCCGACAGGGGGGTCAGATACGCAGTATTTT. It is translated as CASSYSPTGGSDTQYF.

This CDR3 is CASSGLRGSGANVLTF. Here the CDR3 DNA reads TGTGCCAGCAGCGGACTCAGGGGATCTGGGGCCAACGTCCTGACTTTC. The rearrangement joins TRBV9 to TRBJ2-6; D is perhaps TRBD1 (6 bases). Germline V gives CDR1 SGDLS, CDR2 YYNGEE. The CDR3 spans 16 residues. V shed 3 bases and J shed 1 base, with 11 bases lying between them.

The chain has TRBV6-5 and TRBJ1-2, with 7 bases fitting TRBD1. The length of the CDR3 is 16 residues. The germline V gene has CDR1 MNHEY and CDR2 SVGAGI. The ends lost 4 bases at V and 4 bases at J; junction bases unmatched: 12. As DNA, the CDR3 is TGTGCCAGCAGTTCCGGGACAGAAAGAACCTCCTATGGCTACACCTTC. This codes for CASSSGTERTSYGYTF.

The V and J genes are TRBV9 and TRBJ1-5, with 10 bases fitting TRBD1. Trimming at V came to 1 base and at J to 8 bases, leaving 6 bases not matched to a gene. Germline V gives CDR1 SGDLS, CDR2 YYNGEE. The CDR3 is made up of 15 amino acids. In nucleotides, the CDR3 is TGTGCCAGCAGCGTAACGGGACAGGGGTATGAGCCCCAGCATTTT. Encoded protein: CASSVTGQGYEPQHF.

The CDR3 region is CASSVGGTGATYEQYF. CDR3 DNA: TGTGCCAGCAGCGTAGGAGGGACAGGGGCGACCTACGAGCAGTACTTC. This chain uses TRBV9 with TRBJ2-7, with 10 bases matching TRBD1. The germline gives CDR1 SGDLS, CDR2 YYNGEE. The CDR3 has 16 amino acids. V dropped 0 bases and J dropped 2; count of bases not matched to a gene: 5. The variable domain in full, completed from reference TRBV9 and TRBJ2-7, reads DSGVTQTPKHLITATGQRVTLRCSPRSGDLSVYWYQQSLDQGLQFLIQYYNGEERAKGNILERFSAQQFPDLHSELNLSSLELGDSALYFCASSVGGTGATYEQYFGPGTRLTVT.

The CDR3, as DNA: TGTGCCAGCAGTTCCGCCGGAGGGTTCGGATCACCCCTCCACTTT. Translated, it gives CASSSAGGFGSPLHF. The chain employs TRBV27 and TRBJ1-6, with D hard to call. V was trimmed by 4 bases and J by 10 bases, leaving 17 bases between them. CDR1 MNHEY and CDR2 SMNVEV come from the germline V gene (reference sequence). This CDR3 has 15 amino acids.

This clone was recorded once. V and J are TRBV6-6 and TRBJ1-1; D is unresolved. Germline CDR1 and CDR2: MNHNY and SVGAGI (reference sequence). The germline V and J ends were trimmed by 6 bases and 4 bases, with 15 bases remaining between them. This CDR3 region has 14 residues. Written as DNA, the CDR3 is TGTGCCAGCAGCCTTTCCGGGGTGGGCACTGAAGCTTTCTTT. It specifies CASSLSGVGTEAFF.

CDR3 bases: TGTGCCAGTAGTACGCTAGCGGGGGGTGAGCAGTTCTTC. Protein sequence: CASSTLAGGEQFF. The chain carries TRBV19 and TRBJ2-1, with 11 bases matching TRBD2. CDR1 and CDR2 from the germline V gene are LNHDA and SQIVND (reference sequence). This CDR3 has 13 residues. J was trimmed by 9 bases and V by 4 bases; bases with no gene match: 2.

This chain joins TRBV29-1 and TRBJ2-1; 7 positions match TRBD2. Germline assignment: CDR1 SQVTM and CDR2 ANQGSEA. The CDR3 runs to 11 residues. J was trimmed by 10 bases and V by 4 bases; bases with no gene match: 4. Here the CDR3 reads CSVVGSGEQFF. The CDR3 bases are TGCAGCGTTGTAGGTAGCGGGGAGCAGTTCTTC.

The V and J genes are TRBV27 and TRBJ2-5; TRBD1 aligns across 9 bases. Trimming took 8 bases from V and 7 from J; bases not matched to a gene: 14. The CDR3 consists of 15 residues. Per the germline V gene, CDR1 is MNHEY and CDR2 is SMNVEV (reference sequence). The CDR3 DNA follows: TGTGCCAGCTGGAAGAGTGGACAGGGGTTTAGGACCCAGTACTTC. Translation: CASWKSGQGFRTQYF.

The V call is TRBV19, the J call TRBJ1-5, with D maybe TRBD1 (5 bases). The V gene's germline CDR1 is LNHDA and CDR2 SQIVND (reference sequence). The V and J ends lost 4 bases and 3 bases respectively, with 16 bases between them. This CDR3 spans 16 amino acids. The CDR3 region is CASSTWTPGFNQPQHF. The DNA for the CDR3 is TGTGCCAGTAGTACTTGGACCCCAGGGTTCAATCAGCCCCAGCATTTT.

V usage is TRBV30 and J usage is TRBJ1-2; 9 nucleotides match TRBD1. Germline CDR1 is GTSNPN and CDR2 is SVGIG (reference sequence). The J segment lost 5 bases and the V segment lost 2 bases, leaving 3 bases of the junction unmatched. CDR3 size: 13 residues. DNA of the CDR3: TGTGCCTGGAGTCGCGGGACAGGGTATGGCTACACCTTC. Protein sequence: CAWSRGTGYGYTF.

This rearrangement joins TRBV7-6 to TRBJ2-5; no clear D gene. Germline V gene sequence: CDR1 SGHVS, CDR2 FNYEAQ. V was clipped by 5 bases and J by 1 base, with 8 bases between them. This CDR3 is 13 amino acids long. The CDR3 DNA reads TGTGCCAGCAGCCTCCCGGGCCAAGAGACCCAGTACTTC. Translation: CASSLPGQETQYF.

This chain connects TRBV5-1 to TRBJ2-3; the match to TRBD2 covers 8 bases. CDR1 and CDR2 from the germline V gene are SGHRS and YFSETQ. The CDR3 loop spans 14 amino acids. With V trimmed by 7 bases and J by 6 bases, 10 bases remained unmatched. The CDR3 is CASRGGEPVDTQYF. CDR3 DNA: TGCGCCAGCCGGGGGGGAGAACCTGTGGATACGCAGTATTTT.

The V and J genes are TRBV7-2 and TRBJ2-5; D call uncertain. CDR1 and CDR2 from the germline V gene are SGHTA and FQGNSA. The CDR3 length is 13 residues. V was cut by 5 bases and J by 5 bases, with 12 bases left in between. Here the CDR3 reads CASSQPVMETQYF. The DNA of the CDR3 is TGTGCCAGCAGCCAACCAGTGATGGAGACCCAGTACTTC. Variable domain in full (rest from reference TRBV7-2 and TRBJ2-5): GAGVSQSPSNKVTEKGKDVELRCDPISGHTALYWYRQSLGQGLEFLIYFQGNSAPDKSGLPSDRFSAERTGGSVSTLTIQRTQQEDSAVYLCASSQPVMETQYFGPGTRLLVL.

The chain has TRBV11-3 and TRBJ2-2, with D maybe TRBD2 (7 bases). This CDR3 comprises 15 residues. Trimming stripped 3 bases from V and 3 bases from J, with 11 bases between. Germline V gene data show CDR1 as SGHNT and CDR2 as YENEEA. CDR3 DNA sequence: TGTGCCAGCAGCTTCCAGGGGAGGGACACCGGGGAGCTGTTTTTT. Its translation: CASSFQGRDTGELFF.

The chain employs TRBV2 and TRBJ2-7, with TRBD1 matching 12 bases. This CDR3 spans 15 amino acids. Germline V gene data show CDR1 as SNHLY and CDR2 as FYNNEI. V lost 4 bases to trimming and J lost 5 bases; unmatched junction nucleotides: 6. Here the CDR3 reads CASSGTGQGANEQYF. For the CDR3, the DNA is TGTGCCAGCAGTGGTACGGGACAGGGGGCCAACGAGCAGTACTTC. Using reference TRBV2 and TRBJ2-7 for the parts outside the CDR3, the full variable domain is EPEVTQTPSHQVTQMGQEVILRCVPISNHLYFYWYRQILGQKVEFLVSFYNNEISEKSEIFDDQFSVERPDGSNFTLKIRSTKLEDSAMYFCASSGTGQGANEQYFGPGTRLTVT.

The chain combines TRBV18 with TRBJ2-3; 10 bases are shared with TRBD2. The CDR3 totals 16 residues. Germline CDR1 KGHSH, CDR2 LQKENI. Germline trimming cut 1 base from V and 5 bases from J; bases unmatched to any gene: 6. CDR3 in amino acids: CASSPQQRGGGDTQYF. The DNA for the CDR3 is TGTGCCAGCTCACCACAACAGCGGGGGGGAGGAGATACGCAGTATTTT.

This clone was detected once. The rearrangement links TRBV10-3 to TRBJ2-1; a weak D match, TRBD2 (5 bases). This CDR3 contains 12 residues. Trimming removed 10 bases at V and 9 bases at J, with 16 bases between. The germline gives CDR1 ENHRY, CDR2 SYGVKD. The CDR3 coding sequence is TGTGCCACCAAGGGTAGTAGCGCTGAGCAGTTCTTC. It yields the protein CATKGSSAEQFF.

V and J are TRBV6-5 and TRBJ1-2; perhaps TRBD1 as D (5 bases). CDR3 length equals 15 residues. The ends were cut back, 0 bases at V and 8 bases at J, with 16 bases in the middle. CDR1 and CDR2 (germline): MNHEY, SVGAGI. CDR3 sequence: CASSYSSGQGGGYTF. CDR3 DNA sequence: TGTGCCAGCAGTTACTCGAGTGGGCAGGGAGGGGGCTACACCTTC.

This sequence joins TRBV28 and TRBJ2-1; TRBD1 aligns across 9 bases. The V gene end was trimmed by 6 bases and the J gene end by 7 bases; junction bases not matched to a gene: 13. This CDR3 contains 16 residues. Germline loops: CDR1 MDHEN, CDR2 SYDVKM. DNA of the CDR3: TGTGCCAGCAGAAGTATTAGACAGGGGGTAGGAAATGAGCAGTTCTTC. Its protein product is CASRSIRQGVGNEQFF. Drawing the rest from reference TRBV28 and TRBJ2-1, the complete variable domain is DVKVTQSSRYLVKRTGEKVFLECVQDMDHENMFWYRQDPGLGLRLIYFSYDVKMKEKGDIPEGYSVSREKKERFSLILESASTNQTSMYLCASRSIRQGVGNEQFFGPGTRLTVL.

The table lists this clone with a count of one. The chain recombines TRBV14 with TRBJ1-4, with TRBD1 matching over 7 bases. Losses at the gene ends were 0 bases for V and 8 bases for J; bases not matched to a gene: 15. The CDR3 has 18 amino acids. Germline CDR1 SGHDN, CDR2 FVKESK. The CDR3: CASSQESSPGQSYEKLFF. The CDR3 nucleotides read TGTGCCAGCAGCCAAGAATCGTCGCCGGGACAGAGCTACGAAAAACTGTTTTTT.

The genes are TRBV4-1 and TRBJ1-4, with unresolved D. Per the germline V gene, CDR1 is MGHRA and CDR2 is YSYEKL. CDR3 size: 14 residues. Trimming removed 0 bases from V and 8 bases from J, with 10 bases in between. In DNA, the CDR3 is TGCGCCAGCAGCCAAGATATCAGGCTAGAAAAACTGTTTTTT. Translation gives CASSQDIRLEKLFF.

V usage is TRBV7-8 and J usage is TRBJ2-7, with D possibly matching TRBD2 (6 bases). Germline assignment: CDR1 SGHVS and CDR2 FQNEAQ. There are 15 residues in the CDR3. Trimming stripped 0 bases from V and 2 bases from J, with 11 bases between. In DNA, the CDR3 is TGTGCCAGCAGCTTAGCGCGGGGCAAGACCTACGAGCAGTACTTC. It codes for CASSLARGKTYEQYF.